This T cell receptor beta chain is drawn from a study of cytomegalovirus exposure and HLA in healthy donors. Study-level findings and limits: Three CMV-associated chains proved CMV antigen-specific in vitro. According to an earlier analysis, most TCR beta V segments yielded productive rearrangements about 87% or about 30% of the time.

V was clipped by 2 bases and J by 7 bases; unmatched bases: 11. CDR3 length: 15 residues. The germline CDR1 and CDR2 sequences are SGHTA and FQGNSA. About this clone: The target antigen is unknown.

Everyone who donated was a healthy bone marrow donor. Likely unrecorded immune exposures existed in these nominally healthy donors. 13 Jbeta primers and 60 Vbeta primers were used for the PCR. Clones were read by immunoSEQ multiplex PCR, and TCRdb kept only the in-frame ones, dropping some. Found here are about 82,000 clones, approximately 74% of them singletons; the top ten hold 6.2%. This chain connects TRBV7-2 to TRBJ2-7, with 7 nucleotides matching TRBD2. This TCR derives from a woman in her fifties or sixties in good health and CMV-seropositive. Sequencing was done on a sample of PBMCs. Written as DNA, the CDR3 is TGTGCCAGCAGCTTAAGCTCGCGGGAGACCGGTGAGCAGTACTTC. Encoded protein: CASSLSSRETGEQYF.